One and the same sample provided the 19 T cell receptor beta chains below, sequenced in a study of blood T cell repertoires in COVID-19. Clones were sequenced by immunoSEQ multiplex PCR, and TCRdb holds only the in-frame ones, with some missing. This table holds roughly 70,000 clones, around 74% found once. Sequencing input: peripheral blood. These receptors were collected from a man between 65 and 80 years old with acute or convalescent COVID-19.

CDR3 amino acids: CASSVDPDRIYEQYF. For the CDR3, the DNA is TGTGCCAGCAGCGTCGACCCAGACAGGATCTACGAGCAGTACTTC. The chain links TRBV9 to TRBJ2-7; maybe TRBD1 (6 bases). The germline gives CDR1 SGDLS, CDR2 YYNGEE. This CDR3 spans 15 amino acids. Trimming took off 2 bases at V and 3 bases at J, with 15 bases between the two ends.

This clone came up a few times. The chain is built from TRBV3-1 (or the pseudogene TRBV3-2) and TRBJ2-3; 12 nucleotides align to TRBD2. Germline V gene sequence: CDR1 LGHDT, CDR2 YNNKEL (reference sequence). The CDR3 is 15 residues long. Germline trimming cut 5 bases from V and 5 bases from J; bases unmatched to any gene: 5. In DNA form, the CDR3 reads TGTGCCAGCAGCAGGACTAGCGGGATTCAAGATACGCAGTATTTT. This translates into CASSRTSGIQDTQYF.

The chain combines TRBV29-1 with TRBJ2-7; D possibly corresponds to TRBD1 (6 bases). Looked up from germline, CDR1 is SQVTM and CDR2 is ANQGSEA. Trimming took off 4 bases at V and 3 bases at J, with 10 bases between the two ends. CDR3 size: 12 residues. The CDR3 region is CSVGGGDYEQYF. CDR3 coding DNA: TGCAGCGTTGGAGGGGGTGACTACGAGCAGTACTTC.

A note on this clone: The sample holds other DNA sequences that translate to the same CDR3. The chain has TRBV15 and TRBJ2-5; a weak D match, TRBD2 (5 bases). This CDR3 has 18 amino acids. V lost 0 bases and J 2 bases, leaving 19 bases between the germline ends. The germline V gene encodes CDR1 LNHNV and CDR2 YYDKDF (reference sequence). The CDR3 nucleotides are TGTGCCACCAGCAGAGATTTATTCCTAGCAGGCGGGCAAGAGACCCAGTACTTC. Translated: CATSRDLFLAGGQETQYF.

This clone appeared a few times. The chain links TRBV5-4 to TRBJ2-5; 10 bases match TRBD1. V lost 0 bases, J lost 5 bases, and 7 bases stayed unmatched. The V gene's germline CDR1 is SGHNT and CDR2 YYREEE (reference sequence). This CDR3 comprises 16 residues. CDR3 region: CASSLEVTGGIETQYF. CDR3 nucleotides: TGTGCCAGCAGCTTGGAGGTGACAGGGGGCATTGAGACCCAGTACTTC.

This clone has only a few counts. The gene calls are TRBV18 and TRBJ2-7; D unclear. V lost 3 bases and J lost 5, with 11 bases in between. Germline CDR1 KGHSH, CDR2 LQKENI. The length of the CDR3 is 13 residues. CDR3 coding DNA: TGTGCCAGCTCACCCCCGGTAGCTGACGAGCAGTACTTC. It translates to CASSPPVADEQYF.

The chain recombines TRBV4-3 with TRBJ2-3; 7 nucleotides agree with TRBD1. J gave up 4 bases and V 5 bases, and 6 bases lay outside the gene matches. From germline, CDR1 is LGHNA and CDR2 YSLEER. The CDR3 totals 14 residues. The CDR3 region has the DNA TGCGCCAGCAGCGCCTTACAGGGGTCAGATACGCAGTATTTT. Its translation is CASSALQGSDTQYF.

The V gene is TRBV19, the J gene TRBJ1-4; D is ambiguous. The CDR3 loop spans 15 amino acids. Germline-derived CDR1 and CDR2 are LNHDA and SQIVND (reference sequence). Trimming removed 3 bases at V and 0 bases at J, with 8 bases between. CDR3 coding DNA: TGTGCCAGTAGTATCGGGGTTGCAACTAATGAAAAACTGTTTTTT. It is translated as CASSIGVATNEKLFF. Variable domain in full (rest from reference TRBV19 and TRBJ1-4): DGGITQSPKYLFRKEGQNVTLSCEQNLNHDAMYWYRQDPGQGLRLIYYSQIVNDFQKGDIAEGYSVSREKKESFPLTVTSAQKNPTAFYLCASSIGVATNEKLFFGSGTQLSVL.

The chain employs TRBV7-6 and TRBJ2-2; D is unresolved. CDR1 and CDR2 (germline): SGHVS, FNYEAQ. Trimming stripped 2 bases from V and 4 bases from J, with 11 bases between. The CDR3 covers 15 residues. CDR3: CASSLPLGPTGELFF. The CDR3 nucleotides are TGTGCCAGCAGCTTACCTCTGGGCCCCACCGGGGAGCTGTTTTTT.

The rearrangement uses TRBV12-3 or TRBV12-4 and TRBJ1-2; 8 bases agree with TRBD1. J gave up 8 bases and V 5 bases, and 7 bases lay outside the gene matches. The CDR3 is 13 residues long. CDR3 loop: CASSGARGRGYTF. CDR3 nucleotides: TGTGCCAGCAGTGGGGCCAGGGGGCGAGGCTACACCTTC.

This chain connects TRBV11-2 to TRBJ2-7, with TRBD1 matching over 11 bases. CDR3 size: 15 residues. The germline V gene encodes CDR1 SGHAT and CDR2 FQNNGV. Trimming cost V 3 bases and J 5 bases; bases outside gene matches: 6. CDR3 protein: CASSFGGQGVHEQYF. In DNA form, the CDR3 reads TGTGCCAGCAGCTTTGGGGGACAGGGGGTTCACGAGCAGTACTTC. Together with reference TRBV11-2 and TRBJ2-7, the CDR3 gives the full variable domain: EAGVAQSPRYKIIEKRQSVAFWCNPISGHATLYWYQQILGQGPKLLIQFQNNGVVDDSQLPKDRFSAERLKGVDSTLKIQPAKLEDSAVYLCASSFGGQGVHEQYFGPGTRLTVT.

The chain is built from TRBV25-1 and TRBJ2-1; D perhaps matches TRBD2 (5 bases). Between the trimmed V and J ends, which lost 2 bases and 3 bases, there was a span of 11 bases. This CDR3 has 15 residues. CDR1 is MGHDK and CDR2 is SYGVNS in the germline V gene. The CDR3 loop reads CASSERGLIYNEQFF. In DNA, the CDR3 is TGTGCCAGCAGTGAACGAGGACTGATCTACAATGAGCAGTTCTTC.

This chain joins TRBV6-1 and TRBJ2-7, with 9 nucleotides matching TRBD2. Looked up from germline, CDR1 is MNHNS and CDR2 is SASEGT. J was trimmed by 7 bases and V by 3 bases; bases with no gene match: 7. This CDR3 has 14 amino acids. CDR3 sequence (DNA): TGTGCCAGCAGTGAGTATAGCGGGAGTGGAGAGCAGTACTTC. Residues: CASSEYSGSGEQYF.

The chain employs TRBV5-5 and TRBJ2-7, with TRBD1 as a possible D gene (6 bases). Germline lookup yields CDR1 SGHKS and CDR2 YYEKEE (reference sequence). The CDR3 length is 15 residues. The V and J ends lost 0 bases and 0 bases respectively, with 10 bases between them. CDR3 in DNA: TGTGCCAGCAGCTTGGTGGGGGCTCTCTCCTACGAGCAGTACTTC. Translated: CASSLVGALSYEQYF.

This sequence joins TRBV6-5 and TRBJ2-1; D may be TRBD1 (5 bases). Trimming removed 11 bases from V and 0 bases from J, with 14 bases in between. CDR1 is MNHEY and CDR2 is SVGAGI in the germline V gene. This CDR3 is built from 14 residues. The CDR3 nucleotides read TGTGCCGGAAATCAGGGAAGCTCCTACAATGAGCAGTTCTTC. It translates to CAGNQGSSYNEQFF.

The chain joins TRBV5-1 to TRBJ2-3; 12 bases match TRBD2. Germline values: CDR1 SGHRS, CDR2 YFSETQ. The CDR3 length is 15 residues. With V trimmed by 4 bases and J by 2 bases, 2 bases remained unmatched. DNA of the CDR3: TGCGCCAGCAGCGGACTAGCGGGACCCACAGATACGCAGTATTTT. Translated, it gives CASSGLAGPTDTQYF.

V usage is TRBV19 and J usage is TRBJ2-2, with TRBD1 matching 10 bases. Per the germline V gene, CDR1 is LNHDA and CDR2 is SQIVND (reference sequence). This CDR3 has 14 residues. J lost 7 bases, V lost 7 bases, and 6 bases had no gene match. The CDR3 DNA reads TGTGCCAGTATCCTGGGACAGGGGATCGGGGAGCTGTTTTTT. Translation: CASILGQGIGELFF.

This clone has only one observation. J is TRBJ1-2 and V is TRBV5-1; 8 bases align to TRBD1. The CDR3 length is 13 residues. Germline V gives CDR1 SGHRS, CDR2 YFSETQ. The V gene end was trimmed by 7 bases and the J gene end by 3 bases; junction bases not matched to a gene: 5. The CDR3 sequence is CASGQGADYGYTF. Written as DNA, the CDR3 is TGCGCCAGCGGTCAGGGGGCGGACTATGGCTACACCTTC. The entire variable domain, with the rest obtained from reference TRBV5-1 and TRBJ1-2, is as follows: KAGVTQTPRYLIKTRGQQVTLSCSPISGHRSVSWYQQTPGQGLQFLFEYFSETQRNKGNFPGRFSGRQFSNSRSEMNVSTLELGDSALYLCASGQGADYGYTFGSGTRLTVV.

The V call is TRBV24-1, the J call TRBJ1-5; 10 bases map to TRBD1. This CDR3 contains 15 residues. Germline lookup yields CDR1 KGHDR and CDR2 SFDVKD. The ends lost 4 bases at V and 5 bases at J; junction bases unmatched: 4. CDR3 loop: CATSDMTGGDQPQHF. The CDR3 DNA sequence: TGTGCCACCAGTGACATGACAGGGGGCGATCAGCCCCAGCATTTT.